The 4 T cell receptor beta chains below all came from one sample that was sequenced in a study of identical twins. TCRdb passed the 5' RACE reads through MiXCR, listing each CDR3 protein once. The repertoire holds roughly 220,000 distinct CDR3 sequences, with over 5% as singletons. The sample was also reused in another study, on T cells expressing NK-cell markers.

Sequenced sample: CD8+ T cells sorted from blood. The receptors come from a woman between 18 and 29 years old in good health.

This clonotype appeared many times. The V and J genes are TRBV10-2 and TRBJ2-2, with TRBD2 matching 10 bases. V lost 3 bases and J lost 3; bases outside the gene matches: 4. The CDR3 extends over 16 amino acids. The V gene's germline CDR1 is WSHSY and CDR2 SAAADI. CDR3 sequence reads: CASSDPSGGYTGELFF. CDR3 sequence (DNA): TGCGCCAGCAGTGATCCTAGCGGGGGTTACACCGGGGAGCTGTTTTTT.

Note on this clonotype: This could be a read error, since a much larger clone is one nucleotide away. The chain has TRBV7-9 and TRBJ1-6; unclear D gene. Between the trimmed V and J ends, which lost 1 base and 7 bases, there was a span of 5 bases. The CDR3 runs 13 residues. CDR1 and CDR2 from the germline V gene are SEHNR and FQNEAQ (reference sequence). CDR3 nucleotide sequence: TGTGCCAGCAGCTTAGAAGGGAATTCACCCCTCCACTTT. Amino acid sequence: CASSLEGNSPLHF.

This clonotype was seen many times. This chain links TRBV21-1 with TRBJ2-1; whether TRBD1, the table's D call, matches the DNA was not checked. TRBV21-1 is described as a pseudogene. The CDR3 length is 17 residues. CDR3 coding DNA: TGTGCCAGCAGCAAAAGGCAGGGGCCGGGTTTCTCTGGCGAGCAGTTCTTC. It translates to CASSKRQGPGFSGEQFF.

This clonotype was picked up many times. This chain joins TRBV3-1 and TRBJ1-1; a weak D match, TRBD1 (5 bases). The germline V gene has CDR1 LGHDT and CDR2 YNNKEL (reference sequence). This CDR3 is built from 15 residues. The germline V and J ends were trimmed by 3 bases and 4 bases, with 15 bases remaining between them. The CDR3 region is CASSHPGGLGTEAFF. CDR3 nucleotide sequence: TGTGCCAGCAGCCACCCGGGGGGGTTGGGCACTGAAGCTTTCTTT.